This T cell receptor beta chain came from a study of T cell repertoires in cytomegalovirus infection. In the study overall: Well-studied HLA-B-restricted CMV epitopes were used in the study alongside recently identified HLA-C-restricted ones. Carrying CMV and the relevant HLA type showed in public TCR beta signatures. Points from the study as a whole: HLA-C-restricted TCR beta clonotypes specific for CMV led the ex vivo response. Using cumulative public TCR beta family frequency, the authors identified those who carried CMV together with the relevant HLA.

V lost 10 bases and J lost 6, with 12 bases in between. The CDR3 contains 12 residues. CDR1 is SEHNR, CDR2 FQNEAQ, per germline (reference sequence). This clonotype appeared a few times. The target antigen is unknown. TCRdb passed the reads through MiXCR, listing each CDR3 protein once. The profile shows about 52,000 distinct CDR3 sequences, around 20% of them singletons. This specimen consisted of CD8+ T cells from cultured PBMCs, obtained from culture after CMV antigen stimulation. This TCR derives from a human donor in good health (CMV status not recorded). Some clones in this sample may be carry-over from other donors' samples. The genes are TRBV7-9 and TRBJ2-2, with D uncertain. The CDR3 protein is CATSPAAGELFF. In DNA, the CDR3 is TGTGCCACCTCTCCCGCGGCCGGGGAGCTGTTTTTT. Complete variable domain (other parts from reference TRBV7-9 and TRBJ2-2): DTGVSQNPRHKITKRGQNVTFRCDPISEHNRLYWYRQTLGQGPEFLTYFQNEAQLEKSRLLSDRFSAERPKGSFSTLEIQRTEQGDSAMYLCATSPAAGELFFGEGSRLTVL.